What follows are 32 T cell receptor beta chains derived from one specimen sequenced in a study of cytomegalovirus exposure and HLA in healthy donors. The PCR made use of 60 Vbeta and 13 Jbeta primers. Generated by immunoSEQ multiplex PCR, the TCRdb table keeps only in-frame clones and is missing some. This table has 150,000 or so clones, 73% appearing once. Sample: PBMCs. The receptors derive from a woman aged 18-29 years in good health and CMV-seronegative.

Details on this clone: The germline gene is not matched at one end of the junction; a read error may be the cause. Other DNA sequences in this specimen translate into the identical CDR3. The chain employs TRBV4-3 and TRBJ1-1; tentatively, D is TRBD1 (5 bases). The CDR3 is 20 residues long. Germline V gives CDR1 LGHNA, CDR2 YSLEER. The CDR3 region is CASSQDVGRDSVMMNTEAFF. The CDR3 DNA reads as TGCGCCAGCAGCCAAGATGTCGGACGGGACTCGGTAATGATGAACACTGAAGCTTTCTTC.

The CDR3 nucleotides are TGTGCCAGCAGTTTTCAACTAGCGGGGGCCTCGGCTCAGTTCTTC. Protein: CASSFQLAGASAQFF. The J gene is TRBJ2-1, the V gene TRBV27, with 11 bases matching TRBD2. The germline CDR1 and CDR2 sequences are MNHEY and SMNVEV (reference sequence). The ends lost 3 bases at V and 13 bases at J; junction bases unmatched: 11. CDR3 length equals 15 residues.

This clone was recorded only once. V and J are TRBV25-1 and TRBJ1-4; TRBD1 agrees at 9 bases. The J segment lost 8 bases and the V segment lost 6 bases, leaving 7 bases of the junction unmatched. The germline gives CDR1 MGHDK, CDR2 SYGVNS. This CDR3 has 14 residues. The CDR3: CASRGTGILEKLFF. CDR3 nucleotide sequence: TGTGCCAGCAGAGGGACAGGGATTTTGGAAAAACTGTTTTTT.

As DNA, the CDR3 is TGCAGCGTCCGCATGGTACTAGCCAAAAACATTCAGTACTTC. It is translated as CSVRMVLAKNIQYF. The chain links TRBV29-1 to TRBJ2-4; no definite D call. Between the trimmed V and J ends, which lost 6 bases and 0 bases, there was a span of 12 bases. This CDR3 spans 14 amino acids. From germline, CDR1 is SQVTM and CDR2 ANQGSEA.

CDR3 sequence reads: CASSPTPPEQFF. In DNA, the CDR3 is TGTGCCAGCAGCCCTACCCCCCCAGAGCAGTTCTTC. The chain is built from TRBV5-5 and TRBJ2-1; D gene unclear. Trimming shortened V by 4 bases and J by 10 bases, and 12 bases separated the two germline ends. Germline V gene data show CDR1 as SGHKS and CDR2 as YYEKEE (reference sequence). The CDR3 length is 12 residues.

This clone occurred once. The J gene is TRBJ2-7, the V gene TRBV11-3; 9 bases align to TRBD1. V shed 6 bases, J shed 5 bases, and the junction held 8 bases outside the gene matches. Germline CDR1 SGHNT, CDR2 YENEEA. The CDR3 extends over 14 amino acids. The CDR3 DNA reads as TGTGCCAGCAGTTCCTGGACAGGGGAAGACGAGCAGTACGTC. Its translation is CASSSWTGEDEQYV.

In DNA form, the CDR3 reads TGTGCCAGCTCACCCAGGGGTTGGGAGTACCAAGAGACCCAGTACTTC. This codes for CASSPRGWEYQETQYF. This chain uses TRBV18 with TRBJ2-5; a weak D match, TRBD1 (6 bases). CDR1 and CDR2 (germline): KGHSH, LQKENI. The length of the CDR3 is 16 residues. V gave up 3 bases and J gave up 0 bases, with 14 bases separating them.

V gene TRBV6-5 combines with J gene TRBJ1-1; the match to TRBD1 covers 7 bases. This CDR3 comprises 13 residues. The trim removed 6 bases at V and 6 bases at J, leaving 7 bases unmatched. Germline V gene data show CDR1 as MNHEY and CDR2 as SVGAGI. CDR3 residues: CASRNHRGPEAFF. The CDR3 DNA follows: TGTGCCAGCAGAAATCACAGGGGCCCTGAAGCTTTCTTT.

The V gene is TRBV18, the J gene TRBJ1-1, with TRBD1 matching over 7 bases. This CDR3 contains 12 residues. Germline V gene data show CDR1 as KGHSH and CDR2 as LQKENI. J gave up 8 bases and V 3 bases, and 3 bases lay outside the gene matches. The CDR3 DNA reads TGTGCCAGCTCACCGGGACAGCGAGAAGCTTTCTTT. It codes for CASSPGQREAFF. Full variable domain (rest looked up from reference TRBV18 and TRBJ1-1): NAGVMQNPRHLVRRRGQEARLRCSPMKGHSHVYWYRQLPEEGLKFMVYLQKENIIDESGMPKERFSAEFPKEGPSILRIQQVVRGDSAAYFCASSPGQREAFFGQGTRLTVV.

V usage is TRBV11-2 and J usage is TRBJ2-1, with 8 bases identical to TRBD1. CDR1 and CDR2 (germline): SGHAT, FQNNGV. The trim removed 6 bases at V and 4 bases at J, leaving 14 bases unmatched. The length of the CDR3 is 17 residues. The CDR3 nucleotides are TGTGCCAGCAGTTTATTGGCAGGGGGACAGGATTACAATGAGCAGTTCTTC. Its protein is CASSLLAGGQDYNEQFF.

This clone was observed a handful of times. This chain's CDR3 is CASTSEGRANQPQHF. In nucleotides, the CDR3 is TGTGCCAGTACCTCCGAGGGTAGGGCCAATCAGCCCCAGCATTTT. V is TRBV19 and J is TRBJ1-5; D unresolved. The V end was cut by 7 bases, the J end by 3 bases, with 16 bases between. The CDR3 extends over 15 amino acids. CDR1 is LNHDA and CDR2 is SQIVND in the germline V gene (reference sequence).

The chain links TRBV7-2 to TRBJ2-1; D remains ambiguous. Germline CDR1 is SGHTA and CDR2 is FQGNSA. Trimming removed 1 base from V and 4 bases from J, with 5 bases in between. This CDR3 has 13 amino acids. CDR3 DNA: TGTGCCAGCAGCTTAGTCAGGTACAATGAGCAGTTCTTC. Translating gives CASSLVRYNEQFF.

The chain carries TRBV25-1 and TRBJ2-5; possible D gene TRBD1, 6 bases. CDR3 length: 13 residues. The V gene lost 6 bases and the J gene lost 2 bases, with 10 bases spanning the gap. Germline values: CDR1 MGHDK, CDR2 SYGVNS. CDR3 bases: TGTGCCAGCAGCAGACAGGAACAAGAGACCCAGTACTTC. This codes for CASSRQEQETQYF.

In its sample, this clone was seen a few times. The chain links TRBV9 to TRBJ2-3; TRBD2 matches 8 bases. Per germline, CDR1 SGDLS and CDR2 YYNGEE. After removal of 0 bases from V and 2 bases from J, the junction contained 8 bases not matched to a gene. The CDR3 extends over 17 amino acids. The CDR3 loop is CASSVGVAGGFTDTQYF. The DNA for the CDR3 is TGTGCCAGCAGCGTAGGGGTGGCGGGGGGATTCACAGATACGCAGTATTTT.

The V call is TRBV21-1, the J call TRBJ2-1; the DNA was not compared with TRBD1, the D call given in the table. TRBV21-1 is flagged as a pseudogene. CDR3 length: 16 residues. Here the CDR3 DNA reads TGTGCCAGCAGCATCCGGGGGACAGGGCGGGGCAATGAGCAGTTCTTC. Translation gives CASSIRGTGRGNEQFF.

A single count supports this clone. The chain is built from TRBV19 and TRBJ2-7, with D perhaps matching TRBD2 (6 bases). There are 13 residues in the CDR3. Germline CDR1 LNHDA, CDR2 SQIVND (reference sequence). Between the trimmed V and J ends, which lost 7 bases and 3 bases, there was a span of 13 bases. The CDR3 loop is CASTGAGSYEQYF. The CDR3 DNA reads as TGTGCCAGTACGGGTGCGGGGAGCTACGAGCAGTACTTC.

Here the CDR3 reads CASRITSGSQYV. The CDR3 DNA follows: TGCGCCAGCAGAATCACTAGCGGGAGTCAGTACGTC. The chain uses TRBV4-3 and TRBJ2-7, with 11 bases aligning to TRBD2. Germline V lookup: CDR1 LGHNA, CDR2 YSLEER. There are 12 residues in the CDR3. Losses at the gene ends were 6 bases for V and 10 bases for J; bases not matched to a gene: 5.

J is TRBJ1-2 and V is TRBV28, with TRBD1 identical over 7 bases. This CDR3 has 14 amino acids. After removal of 4 bases from V and 1 base from J, the junction contained 3 bases not matched to a gene. Germline CDR1 MDHEN, CDR2 SYDVKM. The CDR3, as DNA: TGTGCCAGCAGTTGGGGACAGCTTAACTATGGCTACACCTTC. It codes for CASSWGQLNYGYTF.

The sample holds a few counts of this clone. The genes are TRBV9 and TRBJ2-2; 7 bases line up with TRBD2. Germline loops: CDR1 SGDLS, CDR2 YYNGEE. The CDR3 runs 14 residues. Trimming took 1 base from V and 4 from J; bases not matched to a gene: 1. The CDR3 bases are TGTGCCAGCAGCGTAAGCGGGGTCACCGGGGAGCTGTTTTTT. Its translation is CASSVSGVTGELFF.

This clone was recorded only once. The V gene is TRBV2, the J gene TRBJ2-1; TRBD1 matches 8 bases. The CDR3 runs 13 residues. J gave up 8 bases and V 7 bases, and 7 bases lay outside the gene matches. The germline gives CDR1 SNHLY, CDR2 FYNNEI. In DNA, the CDR3 is TGTGCCAGCAACGGTGACAGGGGTGATGAGCAGTTCTTC. Its translation is CASNGDRGDEQFF.

The chain links TRBV6-6 to TRBJ2-7; D is perhaps TRBD2 (5 bases). Germline V gene data show CDR1 as MNHNY and CDR2 as SVGAGI (reference sequence). Trimming stripped 7 bases from V and 4 bases from J, with 17 bases between. This CDR3 contains 14 residues. The CDR3 DNA is TGTGCCAGCACCCCGGGGATAGGACCATACGAGCAGTACTTC. Translated, it gives CASTPGIGPYEQYF.

A remark on this clone: Because the CDR3's place on the DNA is in doubt, the DNA is left out and the CDR3 is given as listed by TCRdb. This sequence joins TRBV19 and TRBJ1-5; no check of the table's D call, TRBD1, against the DNA was made. Looked up from germline, CDR1 is LNHDA and CDR2 is SQIVND (reference sequence). The CDR3 is 15 residues long, counting both termini. The CDR3 loop reads CASTSDRARNQPQHF.

The chain combines TRBV11-2 with TRBJ2-3; weak D call: TRBD1 (5 bases). The CDR3 contains 15 residues. Trimming pared 4 bases from V and 4 bases from J, leaving 15 bases between. Per germline, CDR1 SGHAT and CDR2 FQNNGV. The CDR3 reads CASSSRGAFPDTQYF. The CDR3 DNA sequence: TGTGCCAGCAGCTCTCGTGGGGCGTTCCCAGATACGCAGTATTTT.

The chain carries TRBV5-4 and TRBJ1-1; 7 nucleotides match TRBD1. Germline lookup yields CDR1 SGHNT and CDR2 YYREEE (reference sequence). V gave up 4 bases and J gave up 2 bases; unmatched junction bases: 11. This CDR3 spans 16 amino acids. The CDR3 here is CASSPQPQGVNTEAFF. CDR3 DNA sequence: TGTGCCAGCAGCCCCCAACCGCAGGGGGTTAACACTGAAGCTTTCTTT.

V is TRBV5-4 and J is TRBJ1-1, with 7 bases identical to TRBD1. The CDR3 totals 14 residues. The V gene's germline CDR1 is SGHNT and CDR2 YYREEE (reference sequence). V lost 4 bases to trimming and J lost 7 bases; unmatched junction nucleotides: 10. In DNA form, the CDR3 reads TGTGCCAGCAGCCGCCGACAGGGAGAGGGTGAAGCTTTCTTT. This gives the protein CASSRRQGEGEAFF.

This chain joins TRBV5-4 and TRBJ2-1, with a weak D call TRBD2 (6 bases). This CDR3 region has 12 residues. V lost 0 bases to trimming and J lost 13 bases, with 11 bases between them. The V gene's germline CDR1 is SGHNT and CDR2 YYREEE (reference sequence). The CDR3 is CASSLGLGGQFF. CDR3 nucleotides: TGTGCCAGCAGCTTGGGACTAGGAGGTCAGTTCTTC. Combining the CDR3 with reference TRBV5-4 and TRBJ2-1 gives the whole variable domain ETGVTQSPTHLIKTRGQQVTLRCSSQSGHNTVSWYQQALGQGPQFIFQYYREEENGRGNFPPRFSGLQFPNYSSELNVNALELDDSALYLCASSLGLGGQFFGPGTRLTVL.

The chain carries TRBV7-8 and TRBJ2-7; TRBD1 aligns across 10 bases. V dropped 6 bases and J dropped 3; count of bases not matched to a gene: 14. The CDR3 spans 17 residues. The V gene's germline CDR1 is SGHVS and CDR2 FQNEAQ. The CDR3 loop reads CASSYYTGTGVIYEQYF. CDR3 sequence (DNA): TGTGCCAGCAGTTACTACACCGGGACAGGGGTAATCTACGAGCAGTACTTC.

The chain links TRBV19 to TRBJ2-4; D may be TRBD1 (5 bases). Trimming shortened V by 4 bases and J by 2 bases, and 18 bases separated the two germline ends. CDR3 size: 17 residues. From germline, CDR1 is LNHDA and CDR2 SQIVND (reference sequence). Here the CDR3 DNA reads TGTGCCAGTAGTAATACAGGATCCCTCGGAACCAAAAACATTCAGTACTTC. Protein: CASSNTGSLGTKNIQYF.

The J gene is TRBJ2-1, the V gene TRBV5-1, with TRBD2 matching 9 bases. The CDR3 runs 15 residues. Unmatched junction bases numbered 5, after V lost 7 bases and J lost 0 bases. Germline V gene lookup returns CDR1 SGHRS and CDR2 YFSETQ. Written as DNA, the CDR3 is TGCGCCAGCTTTAAAGCGGGGGGCTCCTACAATGAGCAGTTCTTC. Translated: CASFKAGGSYNEQFF. The full variable domain, with the rest looked up from reference TRBV5-1 and TRBJ2-1, is KAGVTQTPRYLIKTRGQQVTLSCSPISGHRSVSWYQQTPGQGLQFLFEYFSETQRNKGNFPGRFSGRQFSNSRSEMNVSTLELGDSALYLCASFKAGGSYNEQFFGPGTRLTVL.

The rearrangement uses TRBV15 and TRBJ1-4; TRBD1 matches 7 bases. Germline CDR1 and CDR2: LNHNV and YYDKDF (reference sequence). CDR3 length equals 16 residues. J was trimmed by 5 bases and V by 0 bases; bases with no gene match: 6. The CDR3 bases are TGTGCCACCAGCAGAGATAAAGACAGGGCCAATGAAAAACTGTTTTTT. As protein: CATSRDKDRANEKLFF.

The V and J genes are TRBV9 and TRBJ1-2; D might be TRBD1 (6 bases). CDR1 is SGDLS, CDR2 YYNGEE, per germline. Trimming took 3 bases from V and 7 from J, leaving 13 bases between them. CDR3 length equals 13 residues. The CDR3 nucleotides read TGTGCCAGCAGCGCGCTGACAGGAGCTGGCTACACCTTC. Translated, it gives CASSALTGAGYTF. The whole variable domain, filled in from reference TRBV9 and TRBJ1-2, reads DSGVTQTPKHLITATGQRVTLRCSPRSGDLSVYWYQQSLDQGLQFLIQYYNGEERAKGNILERFSAQQFPDLHSELNLSSLELGDSALYFCASSALTGAGYTFGSGTRLTVV.

V and J are TRBV7-2 and TRBJ1-5, with 7 bases that match TRBD1. Germline trimming cut 6 bases from V and 3 bases from J; bases unmatched to any gene: 5. Germline V gene data show CDR1 as SGHTA and CDR2 as FQGNSA. The CDR3 covers 14 residues. CDR3 loop: CASSTTGTNQPQHF. The CDR3 DNA is TGTGCCAGCAGTACGACAGGGACCAATCAGCCCCAGCATTTT.